The present TCR beta chain was sequenced within a study of CD8+CD57+ T cells in acquired aplastic anemia (dated by TCRdb to the late 2010s). The study in broad terms: DNA extracted from sorted CD4+ and CD8+ cells had a mean of around 3.3 ug, with a range of roughly 0.17 to 27.4 ug. For healthy donor samples, the average read count was about 10 million for CD4+ cells and around 12 million for CD8+ cells.

According to the germline V gene (reference sequence), CDR1 reads LNHDA and CDR2 reads SQIVND. The V and J ends are trimmed by 5 bases and 4 bases, leaving 13 bases between them. From the cysteine up to the phenylalanine, the CDR3 has a length of 14 residues. The retained sequence is limited to the CDR3, 42 bases, with the frame set at the first base. Genomic DNA was used as template for profiling of TCR beta VDJ combinations and CDR3 sequences. An Illumina HiSeq 2000 was used for TCR repertoire sequencing. In the original analysis: Repertoires were assessed using TRBV/TRBJ rearrangement plots, CDR3 size and DJ length profiles, and Simpson's diversity index. Whichever DNA sequence was most abundant in the deep sequencing data was defined as the immunodominant clone. CDR3 amino acid sequences were screened for sharing across subjects and compared with published repertoires and the VDJdb database. TCRdb trimmed public reads at Q25 via fastp, called clones via MiXCR and kept in-frame beta chains. Each CDR3 protein appears once, grouped with its most common genes and DNA. TCRdb's processing, not the authors', yielded these V and J calls. This sample gives fewer than 200,000 distinct CDR3 sequences in total; roughly 47% of them show up just once. The top ten constitute about 1.1% of the sample.

The table lists this clonotype with many counts. Its binding antigen is unknown. Base quality data are lacking; no much larger clone is found one base away. Findings and caveats that apply to the study as a whole: Roughly 30 CD8+ CDR3 sequences were found to be shared between patients and controls, but these sequences appeared to be highly expressed in patients and within the immunodominant clones of the patients. No significant difference in CD8+ Simpson's diversity was found between patients and healthy controls (P=0.060).

In the study, sorted CD4+ and CD8+ blood T cells from patients with severe aplastic anemia and from healthy subjects underwent deep sequencing of TCR repertoires. Ficoll-Paque density gradient centrifugation was used to isolate peripheral blood mononuclear cells. Before DNA extraction, CD4+ and CD8+ T cells were sorted with FACS or magnetic beads. The V gene is TRBV19 and the J gene is TRBJ2-3, and perhaps TRBD2 as D gene, on 6 matching bases. Source material: sorted CD4+, CD8+, or CD8+CD57+ T cells (not recorded which) from PBMCs. The receptor was isolated from a human donor in good health. The sequenced DNA is TGTGCCAGTAGTTTGGGACTCTTCGCAGATACGCAGTATTTT. This sequence encodes CASSLGLFADTQYF.